This paragraph covers one TCR beta chain sequence. This record belongs to a study of T-cell reconstitution after alpha-beta-depleted transplantation in children. The germline gives CDR1 SQVTM, CDR2 ANQGSEA. V lost 6 bases and J 3 bases, leaving 17 bases between the germline ends. The CDR3 extends over 14 amino acids. TCRbeta library preparation incorporated unique molecular identifiers. TCRdb re-analysed the PCR reads in MiXCR, keeping a single row per CDR3 protein. The sample shows some 490,000 distinct CDR3 sequences, about an eighth of them seen only once. The sequencing here drew on PBMCs from the stem cell graft donor, taken from the stem cell graft. The rearrangement joins TRBV29-1 to TRBJ1-2, with D possibly matching TRBD1 (6 bases). The TCR sequence derives from a human donor who donated a stem cell graft to a child with combined immunodeficiency. In DNA, the CDR3 is TGCAGCGTGGAGAGGGGCAGGGGCTACTATGGCTACACCTTC. Amino acid sequence: CSVERGRGYYGYTF.